A single sample gave rise to the 26 T cell receptor beta chains below, sequenced in a study of blood T cell repertoires in COVID-19. The assay was immunoSEQ multiplex PCR, and TCRdb's table has in-frame clones only and misses some. The profile covers 30,000 or so clones, with around 85% appearing a single time and roughly 24% taken by the ten largest. What was sequenced was peripheral blood. The source is a human donor with active COVID-19. The donor label of this sample is uncertain.

The chain combines TRBV7-3 with TRBJ2-1; 8 bases line up with TRBD2. Germline V lookup: CDR1 SGHTA, CDR2 FQGTGA. With 3 bases clipped from V and 5 bases from J, the junction kept 3 bases outside the gene matches. There are 14 residues in the CDR3. CDR3 in amino acids: CASSFQAGDNEQFF. The CDR3 DNA follows: TGTGCCAGCAGCTTCCAAGCGGGGGACAATGAGCAGTTCTTC.

The chain is built from TRBV18 and TRBJ1-1; 8 bases are shared with TRBD1. V gave up 3 bases and J gave up 5 bases; unmatched junction bases: 5. This CDR3 is built from 14 residues. CDR1 KGHSH and CDR2 LQKENI come from the germline V gene. The CDR3 bases are TGTGCCAGCTCACCCGCAGGGGGCATAACTGAAGCTTTCTTT. This translates into CASSPAGGITEAFF.

The chain joins TRBV5-4 to TRBJ2-1, with 15 bases matching TRBD2. Germline V gene sequence: CDR1 SGHNT, CDR2 YYREEE (reference sequence). V lost 3 bases to trimming and J lost 8 bases; unmatched junction nucleotides: 6. The CDR3 loop spans 16 amino acids. The CDR3 DNA sequence: TGTGCCAGCAGCTGGACTAGCGGGGGGGCCGCCCATGAGCAGTTCTTC. Amino acid sequence: CASSWTSGGAAHEQFF. Full variable domain (missing parts from reference TRBV5-4 and TRBJ2-1): ETGVTQSPTHLIKTRGQQVTLRCSSQSGHNTVSWYQQALGQGPQFIFQYYREEENGRGNFPPRFSGLQFPNYSSELNVNALELDDSALYLCASSWTSGGAAHEQFFGPGTRLTVL.

V and J are TRBV4-1 and TRBJ2-1; a possible D gene is TRBD1 (7 bases). CDR3 size: 12 residues. CDR1 MGHRA and CDR2 YSYEKL come from the germline V gene. V dropped 3 bases and J dropped 9 bases, with 9 bases sitting between them. DNA of the CDR3: TGCGCCAGCAGCCAGCAGGGGGGTGAGCAGTTCTTC. This codes for CASSQQGGEQFF.

The CDR3 protein is CASSWGQGITGELFF. The CDR3 region has the DNA TGTGCCAGCAGCTGGGGACAGGGGATCACCGGGGAGCTGTTTTTT. This chain links TRBV11-2 with TRBJ2-2, with 10 bases identical to TRBD1. Germline CDR1 reads SGHAT; CDR2 reads FQNNGV. J gave up 4 bases and V 4 bases, and 3 bases lay outside the gene matches. The CDR3 is 15 amino acids.

V usage is TRBV18 and J usage is TRBJ2-3; TRBD2 matches at 11 bases. CDR1 is KGHSH and CDR2 is LQKENI in the germline V gene. The CDR3 covers 17 residues. Trimming cost V 1 base and J 1 base; bases outside gene matches: 4. CDR3 sequence (DNA): TGTGCCAGCTCACCACTCCAACTAGCGGGAGGCACAGATACGCAGTATTTT. Translation: CASSPLQLAGGTDTQYF.

This chain uses TRBV6-2 or TRBV6-3 with TRBJ1-5, with 12 bases identical to TRBD1. The CDR3 loop spans 18 amino acids. Germline-derived CDR1 and CDR2 are MNHEY and SVGEGT. V lost 1 base to trimming and J lost 6 bases; unmatched junction nucleotides: 10. The CDR3 spells CASSYYSAGTGGLQPQHF. The CDR3, as DNA: TGTGCCAGCAGTTACTATTCAGCAGGGACAGGGGGCCTTCAGCCCCAGCATTTT.

The rearrangement links TRBV7-2 to TRBJ2-3, with 9 nucleotides matching TRBD1. Unmatched junction bases numbered 6, after V lost 5 bases and J lost 0 bases. This CDR3 is built from 16 residues. CDR1 and CDR2 from the germline V gene are SGHTA and FQGNSA. The CDR3 loop reads CASSLGTGFSTDTQYF. The DNA of the CDR3 is TGTGCCAGCAGCCTTGGGACAGGGTTTAGCACAGATACGCAGTATTTT.

The gene calls are TRBV6-5 and TRBJ2-7; perhaps TRBD2 as D (5 bases). V was shortened by 4 bases and J by 2 bases, with 6 bases between the two germline ends. Germline loops: CDR1 MNHEY, CDR2 SVGAGI. This CDR3 comprises 12 residues. The CDR3 spells CASSSGTYEQYF. CDR3 in DNA: TGTGCCAGCAGTTCCGGGACCTACGAGCAGTACTTC.

The CDR3, as DNA: TGTGCCAGCAGTGACCGTGCCTACGAGCAGTACTTC. Its translation: CASSDRAYEQYF. The rearrangement joins TRBV25-1 to TRBJ2-7; no clear D gene. Looked up from germline, CDR1 is MGHDK and CDR2 is SYGVNS. Trimming removed 3 bases from V and 2 bases from J, with 5 bases in between. CDR3 size: 12 residues.

This sequence joins TRBV12-3 or TRBV12-4 and TRBJ1-6, with a weak D call TRBD1 (5 bases). V dropped 7 bases and J dropped 9 bases, with 13 bases sitting between them. The CDR3 loop spans 13 amino acids. For the CDR3, the DNA is TGTGCCAGCAACCGGGGGGGTGGTTCACCCCTCCACTTT. Its protein product is CASNRGGGSPLHF.

V is TRBV27 and J is TRBJ2-5; TRBD2 might be the D (6 bases). CDR3 length: 15 amino acids. V shed 5 bases and J shed 2 bases, with 15 bases lying between them. Per the germline V gene, CDR1 is MNHEY and CDR2 is SMNVEV (reference sequence). The CDR3 is CASSAGTGTQETQYF. The CDR3 DNA sequence: TGTGCCAGCAGTGCGGGGACTGGCACTCAAGAGACCCAGTACTTC.

The chain combines TRBV13 with TRBJ2-7; 9 bases fit TRBD1. CDR3 size: 16 residues. CDR1 and CDR2 from the germline V gene are PRHDT and FYEKMQ (reference sequence). Trimming cost V 4 bases and J 5 bases; bases outside gene matches: 12. The CDR3 nucleotides read TGTGCCAGCAGCTCACTCTCAGGGACAGGGACTCACGAGCAGTACTTC. It is translated as CASSSLSGTGTHEQYF.

The rearrangement joins TRBV5-1 to TRBJ2-5, with a possible D match to TRBD2 (6 bases). Trimming stripped 2 bases from V and 4 bases from J, with 12 bases between. The CDR3 covers 14 residues. CDR1 and CDR2 (germline): SGHRS, YFSETQ. CDR3 region: CASSFVAAGETQYF. The DNA of the CDR3 is TGCGCCAGCAGCTTCGTAGCGGCGGGAGAGACCCAGTACTTC.

V gene TRBV2 combines with J gene TRBJ1-4, with a tentative D call TRBD1 (5 bases). The length of the CDR3 is 14 residues. Per the germline V gene, CDR1 is SNHLY and CDR2 is FYNNEI. V lost 7 bases and J lost 3, with 12 bases in between. CDR3 sequence (DNA): TGTGCCAGCATGCGGGGACTAGCTAATGAAAAACTGTTTTTT. Amino acids: CASMRGLANEKLFF.

The V and J genes are TRBV5-1 and TRBJ2-5, with TRBD2 matching over 7 bases. The CDR3 is 15 residues long. Trimming at V came to 0 bases and at J to 2 bases, leaving 4 bases not matched to a gene. Germline V lookup: CDR1 SGHRS, CDR2 YFSETQ. CDR3: CASSLEAGNQETQYF. The CDR3 DNA reads TGCGCCAGCAGCTTGGAAGCGGGGAATCAAGAGACCCAGTACTTC.

The chain links TRBV12-5 to TRBJ1-4; 7 nucleotides agree with TRBD1. Losses at the gene ends were 1 base for V and 8 bases for J; bases not matched to a gene: 13. This CDR3 is built from 17 residues. Germline V gene lookup returns CDR1 LGHNT and CDR2 FRNRAP. CDR3: CASGLGGQLRNSEKLFF. The CDR3 DNA is TGTGCTAGTGGTTTGGGGGGACAGTTACGCAATTCGGAAAAACTGTTTTTT.

This rearrangement joins TRBV3-1 (or the pseudogene TRBV3-2) to TRBJ1-3; D ambiguous. This CDR3 region has 14 residues. The germline CDR1 and CDR2 sequences are LGHDT and YNNKEL (reference sequence). V lost 0 bases and J 9 bases, leaving 12 bases between the germline ends. CDR3 sequence: CASSQDLEVPTIYF. The CDR3 DNA follows: TGTGCCAGCAGCCAAGACTTAGAGGTCCCCACCATATATTTT.

The rearrangement joins TRBV19 to TRBJ2-3; tentatively, D is TRBD1 (6 bases). The V end was cut by 3 bases, the J end by 3 bases, with 13 bases between. CDR3 length: 15 residues. Germline CDR1 LNHDA, CDR2 SQIVND (reference sequence). CDR3: CASSIGQLVTDTQYF. In DNA, the CDR3 is TGTGCCAGTAGTATCGGACAGTTGGTTACAGATACGCAGTATTTT. Full variable domain (missing parts from reference TRBV19 and TRBJ2-3): DGGITQSPKYLFRKEGQNVTLSCEQNLNHDAMYWYRQDPGQGLRLIYYSQIVNDFQKGDIAEGYSVSREKKESFPLTVTSAQKNPTAFYLCASSIGQLVTDTQYFGPGTRLTVL.

The chain uses TRBV5-1 and TRBJ1-2; D gene ambiguous. Trimming removed 0 bases from V and 1 base from J, with 10 bases in between. The CDR3 has 15 amino acids. Germline V gives CDR1 SGHRS, CDR2 YFSETQ. CDR3 amino acids: CASSLASGGNYGYTF. CDR3 nucleotide sequence: TGCGCCAGCAGCTTGGCAAGTGGAGGTAACTATGGCTACACCTTC.

This chain joins TRBV9 and TRBJ1-1; perhaps TRBD1 as D (6 bases). The length of the CDR3 is 14 residues. V lost 6 bases, J lost 3 bases, and 15 bases lay in between. Germline V gene lookup returns CDR1 SGDLS and CDR2 YYNGEE. The CDR3 is CASNGGQMDTEAFF. The CDR3 DNA is TGTGCCAGCAACGGGGGGCAGATGGACACTGAAGCTTTCTTT.

The chain joins TRBV11-2 to TRBJ2-1; 8 nucleotides match TRBD1. This CDR3 region has 15 residues. Germline V CDR1 and CDR2: SGHAT, FQNNGV. After removal of 7 bases from V and 5 bases from J, the junction contained 10 bases not matched to a gene. The CDR3 nucleotides are TGTGCCAGCACCGACCGGACAGGGAGAGACAATGAGCAGTTCTTC. Protein sequence: CASTDRTGRDNEQFF.

The rearrangement links TRBV19 to TRBJ2-7; weak D call: TRBD2 (6 bases). The V gene's germline CDR1 is LNHDA and CDR2 SQIVND (reference sequence). V was trimmed by 6 bases and J by 1 base, leaving 22 bases between them. This CDR3 has 17 residues. The CDR3 DNA reads TGTGCCAGTAGCTCCAACTCCCGACTAGAACCATCCTACGAGCAGTACTTC. Residues: CASSSNSRLEPSYEQYF.

V gene TRBV7-9 combines with J gene TRBJ1-2; D is ambiguous. V lost 3 bases to trimming and J lost 0 bases, with 8 bases between them. Germline V lookup: CDR1 SEHNR, CDR2 FQNEAQ (reference sequence). The CDR3 has 14 residues. CDR3 protein: CASSFLTPNYGYTF. The CDR3 coding sequence is TGTGCCAGCAGCTTTTTGACACCTAACTATGGCTACACCTTC.

V usage is TRBV20-1 and J usage is TRBJ1-2; 7 bases agree with TRBD1. Germline V gene sequence: CDR1 DFQATT, CDR2 SNEGSKA (reference sequence). This CDR3 region has 11 residues. Trimming cost V 7 bases and J 4 bases; bases outside gene matches: 3. CDR3 protein: CSGTGAYGYTF. In nucleotides, the CDR3 is TGCAGTGGTACAGGGGCCTATGGCTACACCTTC.

The chain is built from TRBV10-2 and TRBJ1-2; 7 bases are shared with TRBD1. Losses at the gene ends were 3 bases for V and 2 bases for J; bases not matched to a gene: 6. Germline loops: CDR1 WSHSY, CDR2 SAAADI. This CDR3 is 15 amino acids long. The CDR3 loop reads CASSEPSGQNYGYTF. The CDR3 bases are TGCGCCAGCAGTGAACCTTCGGGACAGAACTATGGCTACACCTTC.